Only a few counts were recorded for the clone carrying this TCR beta chain. One end of the junction is discordant with germline, which a read error may explain. Germline-derived CDR1 and CDR2 are SNHLY and FYNNEI. The CDR3 extends over 14 amino acids. Each CDR3 protein gets one entry after TCRdb re-called the RT-PCR reads with MiXCR. The table lists almost 700,000 distinct CDR3 sequences, approximately 15% of them singletons. The rearrangement uses TRBV2 and TRBJ2-1; 8 nucleotides align to TRBD2. The sequenced sample consisted of memory CD4+ T cells from blood. The origin of this receptor is a female donor in good health, serving as a healthy control. The CDR3 spells CASSELTSALEQFF. The CDR3 DNA is TGTGCCAGCAGCGAGCTGACTAGCGCTTTGGAGCAGTTCTTT.